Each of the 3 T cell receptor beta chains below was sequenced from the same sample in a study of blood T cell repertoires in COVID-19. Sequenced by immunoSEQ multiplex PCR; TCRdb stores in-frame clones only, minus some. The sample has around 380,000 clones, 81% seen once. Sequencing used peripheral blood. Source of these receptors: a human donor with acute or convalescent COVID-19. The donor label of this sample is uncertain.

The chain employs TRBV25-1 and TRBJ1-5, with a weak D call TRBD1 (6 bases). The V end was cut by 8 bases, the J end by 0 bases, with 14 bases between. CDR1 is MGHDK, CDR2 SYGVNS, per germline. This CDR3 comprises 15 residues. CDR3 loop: CASSRWTDSNQPQHF. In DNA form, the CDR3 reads TGTGCCAGCTCGCGTTGGACAGATAGCAATCAGCCCCAGCATTTT.

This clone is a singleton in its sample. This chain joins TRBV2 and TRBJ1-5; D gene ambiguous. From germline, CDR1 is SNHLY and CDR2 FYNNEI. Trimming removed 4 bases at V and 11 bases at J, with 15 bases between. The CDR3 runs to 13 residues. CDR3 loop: CASSVDSGAAQHF. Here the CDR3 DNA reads TGTGCCAGCAGTGTAGACTCGGGAGCCGCCCAGCATTTT.

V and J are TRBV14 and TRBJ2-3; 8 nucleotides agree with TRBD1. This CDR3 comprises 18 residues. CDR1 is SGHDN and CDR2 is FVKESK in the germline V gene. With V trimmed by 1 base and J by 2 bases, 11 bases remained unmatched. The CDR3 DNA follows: TGTGCCAGCAGCCAAGGCCGGGTAGGGGACAGGTCCACAGATACGCAGTATTTT. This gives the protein CASSQGRVGDRSTDTQYF. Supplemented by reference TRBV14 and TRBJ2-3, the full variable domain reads EAGVTQFPSHSVIEKGQTVTLRCDPISGHDNLYWYRRVMGKEIKFLLHFVKESKQDESGMPNNRFLAERTGGTYSTLKVQPAELEDSGVYFCASSQGRVGDRSTDTQYFGPGTRLTVL.